The clone carrying this TCR beta chain was counted a single time. Its antigen is unidentified. Profiling relied on immunoSEQ multiplex PCR, and the TCRdb table lists in-frame clones only, not all of them. The sample includes over 200,000 clones, 83% of them seen just once. The data belong to a study of cytomegalovirus exposure and HLA in healthy donors. The donors were members of the roughly 130-subject validation cohort (separate from the approximately 670-subject first cohort). General observations from the study: Overall, under 200 TCR beta chains were annotated as cytomegalovirus-associated. A few CMV-associated chains were confirmed in vitro to be specific for CMV antigens.

The sequencing input was PBMCs. The clonotype was recovered from a woman between 18 and 29 years old in good health and CMV-seronegative.

In DNA, the CDR3 is TGTGCCAGCAGTTACGAGGGGGGCGGCCTGTACGAGCAGTACTTC. It encodes CASSYEGGGLYEQYF. The V gene is TRBV6-6, the J gene TRBJ2-7; D could derive from TRBD1 or TRBD2 (6 bases each). The CDR3 contains 15 residues. Germline V gene data show CDR1 as MNHNY and CDR2 as SVGAGI (reference sequence). V lost 2 bases, J lost 4 bases, and 15 bases lay in between.